A selection of T cell receptor beta chains follows, all from one sample in a study of T cells in localized non-small cell lung cancer. Profiling relied on immunoSEQ multiplex PCR, and the TCRdb table lists in-frame clones only, not all of them. The sample lists tens of thousands of clones, roughly 85% seen once, with 15% to 20% in the top ten. Sequences were derived from peripheral blood, sampled before any cancer treatment. The receptors were sampled from a male donor older than 55 with stage III squamous cell lung carcinoma. Each CDR3 is given with its conserved first and last residue. The D gene is left open where the match is weak. A row's size may be missing; if present it is once, few, many or a size class.

cdr3_aa cdr3_nt j_call clone_size d_call v_call
CASSRDREKYF TGTGCCAGCAGTCGTGACAGGGAAAAGTACTTC TRBJ2-7 - TRBD1 TRBV7-9
CASSSGAGANVLTF TGTGCCAGCAGCTCAGGGGCTGGGGCCAACGTCCTGACTTTC TRBJ2-6 - - TRBV9
CASSTTANYGYTF TGTGCCAGCAGTACCACAGCAAACTATGGCTACACCTTC TRBJ1-2 once - TRBV28
CASSLIYLGEQFF TGTGCCAGCAGCTTGATTTATCTAGGCGAGCAGTTCTTC TRBJ2-1 - - TRBV5-4
CASSSHVAGSGNTIYF TGCGCCAGCAGCTCGCACGTAGCCGGATCTGGAAACACCATATATTTT TRBJ1-3 - - TRBV5-1
CAISESRSGDLLGKETQYF TGTGCCATCAGTGAGTCGAGGAGCGGGGACCTCCTAGGGAAAGAGACCCAGTACTTC TRBJ2-5 - TRBD2 TRBV10-3
CASSLESWGVEKLFF TGTGCCAGCAGCTTGGAAAGCTGGGGGGTTGAAAAACTGTTTTTT TRBJ1-4 once - TRBV5-4
CASSAPITGGNYGYTF TGTGCCAGCAGCGCCCCCATAACAGGGGGAAACTATGGCTACACCTTC TRBJ1-2 - TRBD1 TRBV9
CASSLGLAYEQYF TGTGCCAGCAGCTTAGGACTTGCCTACGAGCAGTACTTC TRBJ2-7 - - TRBV7-9
CASSLGTGGAELFF TGCGCCAGCAGCTTGGGGACAGGGGGGGCGGAACTGTTTTTT TRBJ1-4 - TRBD1 TRBV5-1
CSVVGTGHEKLFF TGCAGCGTTGTAGGGACAGGGCACGAAAAACTGTTTTTT TRBJ1-4 few TRBD1 TRBV29-1
CASSAGQGGEKLFF TGTGCCAGCAGTGCGGGACAGGGAGGTGAAAAACTGTTTTTT TRBJ1-4 once TRBD1 TRBV7-9
CASSGRGQGSGELFF TGTGCCAGCAGCGGCCGGGGACAGGGTTCCGGGGAGCTGTTTTTT TRBJ2-2 - TRBD1 TRBV7-6
CASSYSNQVGQDGYTF TGTGCCAGCAGTTACTCGAATCAAGTCGGGCAGGATGGCTACACCTTC TRBJ1-2 few - TRBV6-5
CASSQNRQGWETQYF TGTGCCAGCAGCCAAAACCGACAGGGGTGGGAGACCCAGTACTTC TRBJ2-5 - TRBD1 TRBV7-7
CASSLTGEYGYTF TGTGCCAGCAGTTTAACAGGGGAGTATGGCTACACCTTC TRBJ1-2 - TRBD1 TRBV6-1
CASSLALKGTEAFF TGTGCCAGCAGTCTAGCCTTAAAGGGCACTGAAGCTTTCTTT TRBJ1-1 - - TRBV7-2
CASSRGQVDEQYF TGTGCCAGTAGTAGGGGACAGGTAGACGAGCAGTACTTC TRBJ2-7 - TRBD1 TRBV19
CASSPGLGGAINEQFF TGTGCCAGCTCACCAGGTCTCGGGGGGGCCATAAATGAGCAGTTCTTC TRBJ2-1 - TRBD2 TRBV18
CATAPAATGVYEQYF TGTGCCACCGCCCCTGCGGCGACAGGGGTCTACGAGCAGTACTTC TRBJ2-7 - TRBD1 TRBV5-4
CASSKSPDTQYF TGTGCCAGCTCAAAAAGCCCAGATACGCAGTATTTT TRBJ2-3 - - TRBV25-1
CASNRLAESYEQYF TGTGCCAGCAACAGACTAGCGGAGTCCTACGAGCAGTACTTC TRBJ2-7 - TRBD2 TRBV5-5
CAWSEISLGSWRDGYTF TGTGCCTGGAGTGAAATCTCGCTCGGGAGCTGGAGGGATGGCTACACCTTC TRBJ1-2 once - TRBV30
CASSFSRVRDTEAFF TGTGCCAGCAGTTTTTCTAGGGTGCGTGACACTGAAGCTTTCTTT TRBJ1-1 once - TRBV6-5
CASSAHSGSSYNEQFF TGCGCCAGCAGCGCGCATAGCGGGAGCTCCTACAATGAGCAGTTCTTC TRBJ2-1 - TRBD2 TRBV5-1
CASSLSRPNTGELFF TGCGCCAGCAGCTTATCCAGGCCGAACACCGGGGAGCTGTTTTTT TRBJ2-2 once - TRBV5-1
CASSLDQGHEQYF TGTGCCAGCAGCTTGGATCAGGGGCACGAGCAGTACTTC TRBJ2-7 - - TRBV5-4
CASSFHRGGRGHF TGTGCCAGCAGCTTCCATAGAGGCGGGCGGGGGCACTTC TRBJ2-7 large - TRBV7-9
CASSYGGTADTIYF TGTGCCAGCAGTTACGGTGGAACTGCTGACACCATATATTTT TRBJ1-3 - - TRBV6-5
CASSSSGGHGYTF TGTGCCAGCAGTTCGTCAGGGGGCCATGGCTACACCTTC TRBJ1-2 medium-sized TRBD1 TRBV27
CASGEGADTQYF TGTGCCAGCGGGGAGGGTGCAGATACGCAGTATTTT TRBJ2-3 - TRBD2 TRBV7-9
CATSRFRGRHIGETQYF TGTGCCACCAGCAGATTCCGGGGGAGACACATAGGAGAGACCCAGTACTTC TRBJ2-5 - - TRBV15
CATSKGQGEYNEQFF TGTGCCACCAGCAAGGGACAGGGGGAGTACAATGAGCAGTTCTTC TRBJ2-1 - TRBD1 TRBV15
CATNGEGASYEQYF TGTGCCACAAATGGGGAGGGGGCCTCCTACGAGCAGTACTTC TRBJ2-7 - - TRBV6-6
CASSHSTDSATNEKLFF TGTGCCAGCAGCCATTCCACCGACAGTGCAACTAATGAAAAACTGTTTTTT TRBJ1-4 - - TRBV14
CASSHRGRETQYF TGTGCCAGCAGCCATCGGGGGCGAGAGACCCAGTACTTC TRBJ2-5 - - TRBV7-7
CASRKTSGGGNEQFF TGCGCCAGCAGGAAGACTAGCGGGGGTGGGAATGAGCAGTTCTTC TRBJ2-1 - TRBD2 TRBV10-2
CASTPEETQYF TGTGCCAGCACCCCCGAAGAGACCCAGTACTTC TRBJ2-5 once - TRBV7-9
CAWSGGGSRNEQFF TGTGCCTGGAGCGGCGGGGGGAGCAGAAATGAGCAGTTCTTC TRBJ2-1 - TRBD2 TRBV30
CASSKEGGGYTDTQYF TGTGCCAGCAGCAAAGAGGGCGGGGGGTACACAGATACGCAGTATTTT TRBJ2-3 - - TRBV21-1
CASSADRGQEEQYF TGCGCCAGCAGCGCGGACAGGGGGCAAGAGGAGCAGTACTTC TRBJ2-7 - TRBD1 TRBV5-1